This T cell receptor beta chain was captured in a study of patients and donors after allogeneic stem cell transplantation. TCRdb re-called the RT-PCR reads through MiXCR, storing one row per CDR3 protein. The sample lists 150,000 to 250,000 distinct CDR3 sequences, 40% to 45% occurring once. Trimming left V 6 bases short and J 5 bases short, with 13 bases between. The CDR3 covers 13 residues. Sequencing was carried out using blood, either unsorted or a sorted T cell fraction (not recorded which). The chain employs TRBV12-3 or TRBV12-4 and TRBJ2-5; a possible D gene is TRBD1 (6 bases). This receptor was taken from a human donor who was either an allogeneic HSCT recipient or a stem cell or donor lymphocyte infusion donor (not recorded which). It is not recorded whose cells these are; they may come from a transplant donor. The chain's CDR3 is CASSNDRRETQYF. The CDR3 nucleotides read TGTGCCAGCAGCAATGACAGGAGGGAGACCCAGTACTTC.